The clone carrying this TCR beta chain has a count of ten or more. This record belongs to a study of neurological immune-mediated disorders. By 5'RACE with 10-nucleotide random UMIs, the cDNA was made. A single record per CDR3 protein comes from TCRdb applying MiXCR to the 5' RACE reads. The sample lists tens of thousands of distinct CDR3 sequences; more than 7% were seen once. The time point: longitudinal time-point 3. The sample comprised PBMCs. The TCR originated in a woman in her thirties or forties in good health.

The CDR3 bases are TGTGCCAGCAGCTTCGGGGATCAGCCCCAGCATTTT. The encoded protein is CASSFGDQPQHF. V is TRBV7-2 and J is TRBJ1-5; D gene uncertain. The V gene lost 3 bases and the J gene lost 5 bases, with 5 bases spanning the gap. The CDR3 covers 12 residues. CDR1 and CDR2 (germline): SGHTA, FQGNSA.